The 17 T cell receptor beta chains reported below all come from one sample, sequenced in a study of follicular helper T cells after annual influenza vaccination (dated by TCRdb to about 2017). The library came from the immunoSEQ multiplex PCR assay. The source is immuneACCESS, and TCRdb retained only in-frame sequences with V and J called. Part of the clones is not carried over; for the studies checked, unresolved V genes explain less than half of this, and the remainder is unexplained. The sample data list under 15,000 clones, and just under 80% of these were observed just once. The top ten clones comprise around 0.45% of the sample. The time point label of this sample denotes: 2014-2015 season, pre-vaccination. The material was CXCR5- memory CD4+ T cells sorted from blood, obtained on the day of influenza vaccination. The sample's cell subset or site label, in plain terms: CXCR5- memory CD4 T cells. The source is an adult who received the influenza vaccine.

This chain uses TRBV5-1 with TRBJ2-3; 7 bases map to TRBD1. The CDR3 has 14 residues. V lost 2 bases and J lost 1; bases outside the gene matches: 1. Germline assignment: CDR1 SGHRS and CDR2 YFSETQ. CDR3 nucleotides: TGCGCCAGCAGCTTCGGACAGGGCACAGATACGCAGTATTTT. It codes for CASSFGQGTDTQYF.

V is TRBV6-6 and J is TRBJ1-5; D not resolved. From germline, CDR1 is MNHNY and CDR2 SVGAGI (reference sequence). The CDR3 spans 15 residues. V lost 4 bases, J lost 3 bases, and 13 bases lay in between. The CDR3 DNA sequence: TGTGCCAGCAGTTCCGCTGGCGGAATCAATCAGCCCCAGCATTTT. Translating it yields CASSSAGGINQPQHF.

The chain has TRBV7-3 and TRBJ2-1; 13 bases are shared with TRBD2. The J segment lost 6 bases and the V segment lost 3 bases, leaving 8 bases of the junction unmatched. Germline V gene sequence: CDR1 SGHTA, CDR2 FQGTGA. The CDR3 runs 17 residues. The CDR3 loop reads CASSFETGLAGRNEQFF. CDR3 DNA sequence: TGTGCCAGCAGCTTTGAAACGGGACTAGCGGGGCGCAATGAGCAGTTCTTC.

This clone was seen a handful of times. The V gene is TRBV6-1, the J gene TRBJ2-7; 8 positions match TRBD2. Germline assignment: CDR1 MNHNS and CDR2 SASEGT. The CDR3 spans 15 residues. Unmatched junction bases numbered 8, after V lost 2 bases and J lost 5 bases. The CDR3 sequence is CASSETGGGVDEQYF. As DNA, the CDR3 is TGTGCCAGCAGTGAAACCGGGGGGGGCGTGGACGAGCAGTACTTC.

The rearrangement uses TRBV19 and TRBJ2-1; maybe TRBD1 (5 bases). This CDR3 spans 17 amino acids. Germline V lookup: CDR1 LNHDA, CDR2 SQIVND (reference sequence). Deletions cut 3 bases from V and 0 bases from J, with 15 bases between. The CDR3 nucleotides are TGTGCCAGTAGTATTGAGATCAGACAGCGCTCCTACAATGAGCAGTTCTTC. This encodes CASSIEIRQRSYNEQFF.

The chain recombines TRBV7-2 with TRBJ1-2; the match to TRBD1 covers 11 bases. Per germline, CDR1 SGHTA and CDR2 FQGNSA. V lost 7 bases and J lost 1; bases outside the gene matches: 17. The CDR3 totals 19 residues. CDR3 region: CASKIRARDRGALNYGYTF. The CDR3 region has the DNA TGTGCCAGCAAAATCAGGGCCCGGGACAGGGGGGCCCTTAACTATGGCTACACCTTC.

This clone came up a few times. This chain connects TRBV29-1 to TRBJ1-5; D is unclear. This CDR3 comprises 12 residues. CDR1 is SQVTM and CDR2 is ANQGSEA in the germline V gene. The germline V and J ends were trimmed by 6 bases and 5 bases, with 11 bases remaining between them. The CDR3 DNA is TGCAGCGTCGCTCTCGGGGATCAGCCCCAGCATTTT. Translation gives CSVALGDQPQHF.

This rearrangement joins TRBV18 to TRBJ1-2; D is perhaps TRBD1 (6 bases). Germline CDR1 and CDR2: KGHSH and LQKENI. V lost 0 bases, J lost 6 bases, and 8 bases lay in between. The CDR3 runs to 13 residues. The CDR3 reads CASSPPYRDGYTF. As DNA, the CDR3 is TGTGCCAGCTCACCACCATACAGGGATGGCTACACCTTC.

The rearrangement uses TRBV19 and TRBJ1-3; TRBD1 is a possible D gene (6 bases). The CDR3 spans 16 residues. The V and J ends lost 6 bases and 4 bases respectively, with 19 bases between them. Germline V gene lookup returns CDR1 LNHDA and CDR2 SQIVND (reference sequence). DNA for the CDR3: TGTGCCAGTAGGACCTGGGCAGGGGATCCCGGAAACACCATATATTTT. Its translation is CASRTWAGDPGNTIYF.

The chain is built from TRBV4-1 and TRBJ1-5; tentative D call: TRBD1 (5 bases). V lost 4 bases to trimming and J lost 5 bases, with 12 bases between them. CDR1 and CDR2 from the germline V gene are MGHRA and YSYEKL. This CDR3 region has 14 residues. CDR3 bases: TGCGCCAGCAGCCTAATGTGGGGGGATCAGCCCCAGCATTTT. This gives the protein CASSLMWGDQPQHF.

This chain links TRBV5-5 with TRBJ1-4, with D unclear. This CDR3 spans 13 amino acids. Trimming removed 4 bases at V and 3 bases at J, with 7 bases between. Germline lookup yields CDR1 SGHKS and CDR2 YYEKEE (reference sequence). In DNA form, the CDR3 reads TGTGCCAGCAGCGGGGAAGCTAATGAAAAACTGTTTTTT. Its protein product is CASSGEANEKLFF.

The rearrangement links TRBV4-3 to TRBJ2-7; no definite D call. Germline V gene sequence: CDR1 LGHNA, CDR2 YSLEER. The CDR3 length is 14 residues. V was clipped by 1 base and J by 0 bases, with 7 bases between them. The CDR3 coding sequence is TGCGCCAGCAGCCAAGTTAACAGCTCCTACGAGCAGTACTTC. Encoded protein: CASSQVNSSYEQYF.

This clone has only one observation. The chain couples TRBV5-4 to TRBJ1-2, with D possibly matching TRBD1 (6 bases). V gave up 6 bases and J gave up 4 bases, with 16 bases separating them. Germline CDR1 and CDR2: SGHNT and YYREEE (reference sequence). The CDR3 runs to 14 residues. The CDR3 bases are TGTGCCAGCATGGCGGGGGGCGCAGGCTATGGCTACACCTTC. This gives the protein CASMAGGAGYGYTF.

The J gene is TRBJ1-2, the V gene TRBV4-2, with D tentatively TRBD1 (6 bases). The germline V gene encodes CDR1 LGHNA and CDR2 YNFKEQ. The CDR3 is 15 amino acids. V shed 0 bases and J shed 6 bases, with 14 bases lying between them. The CDR3 reads CASSQDLGGVDGYTF. DNA for the CDR3: TGTGCCAGCAGCCAAGATCTCGGGGGCGTAGATGGCTACACCTTC.

The chain uses TRBV5-6 and TRBJ1-2; unclear D gene. Trimming stripped 4 bases from V and 4 bases from J, with 8 bases between. The CDR3 runs to 12 residues. Germline CDR1 and CDR2: SGHDT and YYEEEE. CDR3 in DNA: TGTGCCAGCAGCCCCGGGAGCTATGGCTACACCTTC. It codes for CASSPGSYGYTF.

This chain connects TRBV27 to TRBJ2-6, with a tentative D call TRBD1 (6 bases). The CDR3 has 16 amino acids. CDR1 and CDR2 (germline): MNHEY, SMNVEV (reference sequence). V was trimmed by 4 bases and J by 0 bases, leaving 10 bases between them. The CDR3 protein is CASSWGRGSGANVLTF. CDR3 nucleotides: TGTGCCAGCAGTTGGGGCAGGGGCTCTGGGGCCAACGTCCTGACTTTC.

The count of this clone is one. One end of the junction varies from germline; a read error may be responsible. The chain combines TRBV6-1 with TRBJ2-7; 7 bases map to TRBD2. Looked up from germline, CDR1 is MNHNS and CDR2 is SASEGT. This CDR3 spans 14 amino acids. CDR3 protein: CASSEPGGSYGQYF. The CDR3 DNA follows: TGTGCCAGCAGTGAACCGGGAGGTAGCTACGGGCAGTACTTC.